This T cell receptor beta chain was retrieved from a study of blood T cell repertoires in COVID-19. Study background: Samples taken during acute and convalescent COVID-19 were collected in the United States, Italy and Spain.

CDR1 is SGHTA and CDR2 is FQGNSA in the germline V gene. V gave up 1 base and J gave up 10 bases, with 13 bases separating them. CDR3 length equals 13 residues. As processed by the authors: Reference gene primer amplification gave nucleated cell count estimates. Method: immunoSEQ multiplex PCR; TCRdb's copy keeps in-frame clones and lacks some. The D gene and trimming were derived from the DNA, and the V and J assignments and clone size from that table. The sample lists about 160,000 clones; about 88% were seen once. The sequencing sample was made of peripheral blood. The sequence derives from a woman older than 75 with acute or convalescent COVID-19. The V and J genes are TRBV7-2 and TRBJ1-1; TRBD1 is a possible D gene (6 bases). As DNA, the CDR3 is TGTGCCAGCAGCTTAGACACAGGGCTTGGAGCTTTCTTT. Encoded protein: CASSLDTGLGAFF.